This T cell receptor beta chain was recovered during a study of T cell responses to AZD1222 COVID-19 vaccine. Overall study context: Second-dose timings of about 4 or about 12 weeks were pooled. Study results and caveats: Clonal diversity was possibly underestimated, and white British individuals and females predominated among donors.

As to this clone: No antigen is known for it.

Only in-frame clones appear in the TCRdb table, and some are missing; sequencing was by immunoSEQ multiplex PCR. The sample records 140,000 to 150,000 clones, 70% to 90% being singletons. The germline gives CDR1 KGHSH, CDR2 LQKENI. There are 14 residues in the CDR3. With 2 bases clipped from V and 9 bases from J, the junction kept 0 bases outside the gene matches. The origin of this receptor is an adult in good health. The specimen comprised peripheral blood, sampled on day 0 of AZD1222 vaccination. The chain is built from TRBV18 and TRBJ1-6; 11 bases agree with TRBD1. This CDR3 reads CASSPGTGGSPLHF. The CDR3 region has the DNA TGTGCCAGCTCACCAGGGACAGGGGGTTCACCCCTCCACTTT. Using reference TRBV18 and TRBJ1-6 for the parts outside the CDR3, the full variable domain is NAGVMQNPRHLVRRRGQEARLRCSPMKGHSHVYWYRQLPEEGLKFMVYLQKENIIDESGMPKERFSAEFPKEGPSILRIQQVVRGDSAAYFCASSPGTGGSPLHFGNGTRLTVT.